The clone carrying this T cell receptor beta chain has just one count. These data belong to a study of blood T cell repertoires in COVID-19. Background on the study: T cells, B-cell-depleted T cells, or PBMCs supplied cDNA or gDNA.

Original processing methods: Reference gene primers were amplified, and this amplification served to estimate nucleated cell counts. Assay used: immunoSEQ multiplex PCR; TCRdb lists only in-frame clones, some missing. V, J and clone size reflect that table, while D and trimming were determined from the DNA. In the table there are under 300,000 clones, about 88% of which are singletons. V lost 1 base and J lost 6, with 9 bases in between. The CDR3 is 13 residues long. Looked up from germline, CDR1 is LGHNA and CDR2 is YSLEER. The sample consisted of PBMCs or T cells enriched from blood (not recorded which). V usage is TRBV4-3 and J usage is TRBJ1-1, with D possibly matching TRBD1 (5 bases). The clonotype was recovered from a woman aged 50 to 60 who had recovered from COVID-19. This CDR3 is CASSQARGSEAFF. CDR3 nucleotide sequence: TGCGCCAGCAGCCAAGCAAGGGGCTCTGAAGCTTTCTTT.